Following are 2 T cell receptor beta chains from one sample sequenced in a study of shared clonotypes between healthy human individuals. TCRdb's copy holds only in-frame clones and misses some; the assay was immunoSEQ multiplex PCR. The sample holds about 2 million clones; approximately 95% are singletons and the top ten take 0.13%. The sequencing sample was made of naive CD4+ T cells sorted from blood. Noted subset: CD45RA+ positively selected. The receptors stem from a man aged 18 to 30 in good health.

This clone was counted a single time. V and J are TRBV23-1 and TRBJ2-1; 10 nucleotides align to TRBD2. TRBV23-1 is noted as an ORF with a role that remains uncertain. This CDR3 comprises 16 residues. V lost 7 bases, J lost 2 bases, and 8 bases stayed unmatched. CDR3 loop: CASTGTSVGTYNEQFF. The CDR3 bases are TGCGCCAGCACCGGGACTAGCGTAGGGACCTACAATGAGCAGTTCTTC.

The V call is TRBV4-2, the J call TRBJ1-1; 12 nucleotides match TRBD1. Germline V CDR1 and CDR2: LGHNA, YNFKEQ. V gave up 2 bases and J gave up 7 bases; unmatched junction bases: 8. The CDR3 consists of 16 residues. CDR3 residues: CASSQPPGQGASEAFF. CDR3 sequence (DNA): TGTGCCAGCAGCCAACCGCCGGGACAGGGGGCAAGTGAAGCTTTCTTT.